The 5 T cell receptor beta chains below were found in one sample sequenced in a study of CD8+ T cells in alopecia areata. Reverse transcription of extracted RNA yielded cDNA, which provided the sequencing template. Generated by immunoSEQ multiplex PCR, the TCRdb table keeps only in-frame clones and is missing some. Here the sample spans about 76,000 clones, approximately 66% being singletons. The treatment: oral pan-JAK inhibitor, 5-10 mg twice daily. Source: CD8+ T cells sorted from blood, taken at week 24, from a patient treated with tofacitinib. The receptors come from a human donor with alopecia areata.

The table lists this clone with many counts. V is TRBV4-1 and J is TRBJ2-6; D gene unclear. Trimming took off 0 bases at V and 0 bases at J, with 3 bases between the two ends. Germline V gene lookup returns CDR1 MGHRA and CDR2 YSYEKL. The CDR3 runs 15 residues. In DNA form, the CDR3 reads TGCGCCAGCAGCCAAGATAACTCTGGGGCCAACGTCCTGACTTTC. Protein sequence: CASSQDNSGANVLTF.

The chain carries TRBV5-7 and TRBJ2-3; D is unclear. TRBV5-7 is identified as an open reading frame with a role that is uncertain. The V end was cut by 1 base, the J end by 3 bases, with 6 bases between. The CDR3 has 13 amino acids. The CDR3 sequence: CASSLRPTDTQYF. CDR3 bases: TGTGCCAGCAGCTTGAGGCCTACAGATACGCAGTATTTT.

This sequence joins TRBV28 and TRBJ1-5, with TRBD1 matching 8 bases. Germline CDR1 is MDHEN and CDR2 is SYDVKM. This CDR3 spans 21 amino acids. Losses at the gene ends were 6 bases for V and 2 bases for J; bases not matched to a gene: 24. Here the CDR3 DNA reads TGTGCCAGCAGCTACACCTCCGAAACGGGACAGGTGGCCAAGGGCAATCAGCCCCAGCATTTT. Translating it yields CASSYTSETGQVAKGNQPQHF.

The chain combines TRBV7-8 with TRBJ2-7, with 8 bases identical to TRBD2. There are 17 residues in the CDR3. Germline V CDR1 and CDR2: SGHVS, FQNEAQ. Trimming at V came to 1 base and at J to 1 base, leaving 9 bases not matched to a gene. This CDR3 is CASSLEGGLAGSYEQYF. DNA of the CDR3: TGTGCCAGCAGCTTAGAAGGTGGCCTAGCGGGTTCCTACGAGCAGTACTTC. Using reference TRBV7-8 and TRBJ2-7 for the parts outside the CDR3, the full variable domain is GAGVSQSPRYKVAKRGQDVALRCDPISGHVSLFWYQQALGQGPEFLTYFQNEAQLDKSGLPSDRFFAERPEGSVSTLKIQRTQQEDSAVYLCASSLEGGLAGSYEQYFGPGTRLTVT.

This clone was counted once. J is TRBJ1-1 and V is TRBV27, with a weak D call TRBD1 (5 bases). V was pared by 4 bases and J by 1 base, with 7 bases between. This CDR3 has 13 amino acids. In germline, CDR1 is MNHEY, CDR2 SMNVEV (reference sequence). The CDR3 is CASSSGGNTEAFF. The CDR3 nucleotides are TGTGCCAGCAGTTCGGGGGGGAACACTGAAGCTTTCTTT.